This T cell receptor (beta chain) came from a study of T cell changes during pregnancy in multiple sclerosis. Trimming shortened V by 2 bases and J by 7 bases, and 13 bases separated the two germline ends. Germline values: CDR1 SGHRS, CDR2 YFSETQ. The CDR3 is 14 amino acids. Sequencing used immunoSEQ multiplex PCR; TCRdb keeps in-frame clones, though not all of them. The sample shows 100,000 or so clones, approximately 94% of them seen only once. The TCR comes from a female donor with multiple sclerosis, enrolled in a pregnancy study. The sequenced sample was peripheral blood, obtained before pregnancy. The gene calls are TRBV5-1 and TRBJ2-1; TRBD2 might be the D (5 bases). CDR3 sequence: CASSLTAASNEQFF. The CDR3, as DNA: TGCGCCAGCAGCTTAACAGCGGCCTCGAATGAGCAGTTCTTC.